This T cell receptor beta chain was obtained from a study of T cell changes during pregnancy in multiple sclerosis. Produced via immunoSEQ multiplex PCR; TCRdb's table is partial and in-frame only. The profile covers 65,000 to 90,000 clones, with 80% to 95% appearing a single time and under 2% taken by the ten largest. Germline V gene data show CDR1 as SNHLY and CDR2 as FYNNEI. The length of the CDR3 is 14 residues. V was pared by 10 bases and J by 3 bases, with 12 bases of the junction left unmatched. Sequencing used peripheral blood, obtained in the second trimester of pregnancy. This sequence originates from a female donor with multiple sclerosis, enrolled in a pregnancy study. The chain combines TRBV2 with TRBJ2-7; the match to TRBD2 covers 7 bases. CDR3 in amino acids: CAITQGGDLYEQYF. The CDR3, as DNA: TGTGCCATCACCCAGGGAGGGGACCTCTACGAGCAGTACTTC.